A single sample gave rise to the 25 T cell receptor beta chains below, sequenced in a study of T cells in Graves' hyperthyroidism and ophthalmopathy. Template material for amplifying TCR beta CDR3 regions consisted of RNA transcripts. The TCR CDR3 was amplified in a first-round RT-PCR using the HTBI primer set. Each CDR3 protein is one row after TCRdb ran MiXCR on the multiplex PCR reads. The sample records about 720,000 distinct CDR3 sequences, around 20% being singletons. Sequenced sample: blood. The receptors come from a woman between 50 and 59 years old with Graves' hyperthyroidism that later progressed to Graves' ophthalmopathy.

The rearrangement uses TRBV14 and TRBJ2-5, with D possibly matching TRBD1 (6 bases). The CDR3 loop spans 15 amino acids. Germline V gene sequence: CDR1 SGHDN, CDR2 FVKESK. Between the trimmed V and J ends, which lost 3 bases and 1 base, there was a span of 12 bases. The CDR3 protein is CASSHGDRFQETQYF. The CDR3 nucleotides read TGTGCCAGCAGCCATGGCGACAGGTTCCAAGAGACCCAGTACTTC.

This clonotype has just a few counts. The chain uses TRBV20-1 and TRBJ1-5; the D gene is possibly TRBD1 (5 bases). With 0 bases removed from V and 11 bases from J, the gap between germline ends came to 11 bases. The CDR3 totals 12 residues. CDR1 is DFQATT, CDR2 SNEGSKA, per germline (reference sequence). This CDR3 is CSARDRGVAQHF. CDR3 in DNA: TGCAGTGCTAGAGATCGAGGGGTGGCCCAGCATTTT.

The chain joins TRBV5-1 to TRBJ1-4; 12 bases are a match to TRBD1. With 4 bases clipped from V and 8 bases from J, the junction kept 6 bases outside the gene matches. The CDR3 spans 15 residues. Germline V gene data show CDR1 as SGHRS and CDR2 as YFSETQ. This chain's CDR3 is CASSTGTGGYEKLFF. CDR3 coding DNA: TGCGCCAGCAGCACAGGGACAGGGGGCTACGAAAAACTGTTTTTT.

This clonotype showed up just a few times. V gene TRBV27 combines with J gene TRBJ2-7; D ambiguous. Germline CDR1 reads MNHEY; CDR2 reads SMNVEV (reference sequence). There are 13 residues in the CDR3. Trimming pared 3 bases from V and 5 bases from J, leaving 11 bases between. The CDR3: CASSFHPENEQYF. CDR3 sequence (DNA): TGTGCCAGCAGTTTCCACCCTGAGAACGAGCAGTACTTC.

This clonotype was counted a few times. J is TRBJ2-2 and V is TRBV19; TRBD1 matches 9 bases. The CDR3 runs 17 residues. Germline lookup yields CDR1 LNHDA and CDR2 SQIVND (reference sequence). The ends lost 4 bases at V and 9 bases at J; junction bases unmatched: 15. The CDR3 DNA reads TGTGCCAGTAGTAAAAAACCGGGACAGGGAGCCCTTAGGGAGCTGTTTTTT. The encoded protein is CASSKKPGQGALRELFF. Drawing the rest from reference TRBV19 and TRBJ2-2, the complete variable domain is DGGITQSPKYLFRKEGQNVTLSCEQNLNHDAMYWYRQDPGQGLRLIYYSQIVNDFQKGDIAEGYSVSREKKESFPLTVTSAQKNPTAFYLCASSKKPGQGALRELFFGEGSRLTVL.

This clonotype was detected ten times or more. The chain carries TRBV6-5 and TRBJ1-1; weak D call: TRBD1 (5 bases). Trimming took 2 bases from V and 5 from J, leaving 6 bases between them. The CDR3 runs 12 residues. Germline V gene data show CDR1 as MNHEY and CDR2 as SVGAGI. The CDR3 nucleotides read TGTGCCAGCAGTTACGGGACTACTGAAGCTTTCTTT. Residues: CASSYGTTEAFF.

This clonotype was seen at least ten times. The chain employs TRBV20-1 and TRBJ1-5; no clear D. The CDR3 spans 14 residues. The V and J ends lost 0 bases and 4 bases respectively, with 10 bases between them. CDR1 DFQATT and CDR2 SNEGSKA come from the germline V gene (reference sequence). The CDR3 is CSAREGMGNQPQHF. CDR3 bases: TGCAGTGCTAGAGAGGGGATGGGAAATCAGCCCCAGCATTTT.

The V gene is TRBV14, the J gene TRBJ2-1; 9 positions agree with TRBD2. J lost 1 base, V lost 4 bases, and 8 bases had no gene match. The CDR3 runs 17 residues. In germline, CDR1 is SGHDN, CDR2 FVKESK. The CDR3 DNA follows: TGTGCCAGCAGCCCTAGGACTAGCGCTTTTTCCTACAATGAGCAGTTCTTC. Residues: CASSPRTSAFSYNEQFF. Variable domain in full (rest from reference TRBV14 and TRBJ2-1): EAGVTQFPSHSVIEKGQTVTLRCDPISGHDNLYWYRRVMGKEIKFLLHFVKESKQDESGMPNNRFLAERTGGTYSTLKVQPAELEDSGVYFCASSPRTSAFSYNEQFFGPGTRLTVL.

This clonotype came up many times. The chain recombines TRBV30 with TRBJ1-1; D is uncertain. Germline V gene lookup returns CDR1 GTSNPN and CDR2 SVGIG (reference sequence). Trimming shortened V by 3 bases and J by 4 bases, and 12 bases separated the two germline ends. This CDR3 region has 13 residues. CDR3 protein: CAWRPRTATEAFF. The CDR3 DNA is TGTGCCTGGAGGCCTAGGACGGCCACTGAAGCTTTCTTT.

The chain is built from TRBV19 and TRBJ1-5; D is uncertain. The CDR3 is made up of 15 amino acids. Per germline, CDR1 LNHDA and CDR2 SQIVND (reference sequence). With 5 bases removed from V and 2 bases from J, the gap between germline ends came to 13 bases. In nucleotides, the CDR3 is TGTGCCAGTAGTGAAGACCCTAACGGCAATCAGCCCCAGCATTTT. Its translation: CASSEDPNGNQPQHF.

This clonotype was seen a few times. The chain carries TRBV7-9 and TRBJ2-5, with D possibly being TRBD2 (6 bases). V was pared by 5 bases and J by 3 bases, with 19 bases between. Germline V gene sequence: CDR1 SEHNR, CDR2 FQNEAQ (reference sequence). This CDR3 region has 16 residues. This CDR3 is CASSQSGGRDKETQYF. CDR3 coding DNA: TGTGCCAGCAGCCAATCCGGGGGACGCGACAAAGAGACCCAGTACTTC.

This clonotype was observed at least ten times. This chain connects TRBV12-3 or TRBV12-4 to TRBJ1-1, with D possibly TRBD1 on 6 matching bases. Trimming took off 5 bases at V and 3 bases at J, with 16 bases between the two ends. The CDR3 spans 15 residues. Here the CDR3 reads CASSLRNRADTEAFF. CDR3 DNA sequence: TGTGCCAGCAGTCTGCGAAACAGGGCTGACACTGAAGCTTTCTTT.

This clonotype appeared many times. The rearrangement links TRBV12-5 to TRBJ2-5; the D is unclear. CDR3 length: 17 amino acids. Trimming left V 0 bases short and J 5 bases short, with 19 bases between. The germline gives CDR1 LGHNT, CDR2 FRNRAP. CDR3 region: CASGLVSGGVRRETQYF. CDR3 bases: TGTGCTAGTGGTTTGGTATCGGGTGGAGTACGGCGGGAGACCCAGTACTTC.

Ten or more counts support this clonotype. The gene calls are TRBV12-5 and TRBJ1-5; D perhaps matches TRBD1 (5 bases). The CDR3 is 15 amino acids. Per the germline V gene, CDR1 is LGHNT and CDR2 is FRNRAP. The V end was cut by 2 bases, the J end by 0 bases, with 8 bases between. CDR3 DNA sequence: TGTGCTAGTGGTTTGAACAGGTATAGCAATCAGCCCCAGCATTTT. Translated: CASGLNRYSNQPQHF.

This clonotype was recorded at least ten times. The chain links TRBV12-3 or TRBV12-4 to TRBJ1-4; unclear D gene. Trimming removed 3 bases from V and 4 bases from J, with 15 bases in between. The CDR3 is 16 amino acids. In nucleotides, the CDR3 is TGTGCCAGCAGTTTTATCCCCGGGCGAGGTAATGAAAAACTGTTTTTT. As protein: CASSFIPGRGNEKLFF.

This clonotype was seen only a few times. The genes are TRBV30 and TRBJ2-3; D may be TRBD2 (6 bases). The CDR3 length is 15 residues. CDR1 and CDR2 from the germline V gene are GTSNPN and SVGIG (reference sequence). Trimming pared 4 bases from V and 0 bases from J, leaving 14 bases between. CDR3 in DNA: TGTGCCTGGATTGAGTTGGGGACTAGCACAGATACGCAGTATTTT. Its translation is CAWIELGTSTDTQYF.

This clonotype was counted only a few times. The chain uses TRBV6-1 and TRBJ2-3; 10 bases are a match to TRBD2. The CDR3 has 17 amino acids. The V and J ends lost 6 bases and 0 bases, in that order; junction bases with no gene match: 9. From germline, CDR1 is MNHNS and CDR2 SASEGT. CDR3 sequence (DNA): TGTGCCAGCAGCCCAACACTAGCGGGACCTAGCACAGATACGCAGTATTTT. Translation: CASSPTLAGPSTDTQYF.

This clonotype was seen more than once but under ten times. The rearrangement uses TRBV6-1 and TRBJ2-3; weak D call: TRBD2 (6 bases). Trimming shortened V by 6 bases and J by 7 bases, and 17 bases separated the two germline ends. This CDR3 comprises 14 residues. Germline values: CDR1 MNHNS, CDR2 SASEGT. The CDR3 bases are TGTGCCAGCAGGCAAAATAGCGGTGGATATACGCAGTATTTT. This encodes CASRQNSGGYTQYF.

This clonotype was counted ten times or more. The J gene is TRBJ2-5, the V gene TRBV7-3; weak D call: TRBD1 (6 bases). The CDR3 is 16 residues long. CDR1 and CDR2 (germline): SGHTA, FQGTGA. V was shortened by 2 bases and J by 4 bases, with 17 bases between the two germline ends. The DNA for the CDR3 is TGTGCCAGCAGCTTATCATCCCAGGGGAAATCAGAGACCCAGTACTTC. It encodes CASSLSSQGKSETQYF.

The J gene is TRBJ2-1, the V gene TRBV10-3; maybe TRBD1 (5 bases). Germline loops: CDR1 ENHRY, CDR2 SYGVKD. V was cut by 9 bases and J by 6 bases, with 12 bases left in between. The CDR3 length is 12 residues. The CDR3 nucleotides read TGTGCCATTTCGACAGTCCGCAATGAGCAGTTCTTC. Amino acids: CAISTVRNEQFF.

This clonotype has only a few counts. V is TRBV3-1 and J is TRBJ1-1; D not certain. Trimming cost V 0 bases and J 11 bases, with 16 bases left between them. The germline CDR1 and CDR2 sequences are LGHDT and YNNKEL (reference sequence). This CDR3 has 14 amino acids. The CDR3, as DNA: TGTGCCAGCAGCCAAGATCTGGTAGAGAACCACGCTTTCTTT. It yields the protein CASSQDLVENHAFF.

The chain recombines TRBV30 with TRBJ2-2; D remains ambiguous. There are 15 residues in the CDR3. CDR1 and CDR2 from the germline V gene are GTSNPN and SVGIG (reference sequence). Trimming shortened V by 6 bases and J by 6 bases, and 20 bases separated the two germline ends. CDR3 sequence reads: CACIRPFGYSGELFF. CDR3 coding DNA: TGTGCCTGCATCAGACCTTTTGGATATTCCGGGGAGCTGTTTTTT.

This chain joins TRBV27 and TRBJ2-1, with 7 bases aligning to TRBD2. The CDR3 covers 15 residues. The V segment lost 3 bases and the J segment 4 bases; nucleotides outside the gene matches: 6. Germline lookup yields CDR1 MNHEY and CDR2 SMNVEV (reference sequence). This CDR3 is CASSLSLARYNEQFF. The CDR3 bases are TGTGCCAGCAGTTTGTCACTAGCGCGTTACAATGAGCAGTTCTTC.

This clonotype was recorded many times. The gene calls are TRBV2 and TRBJ2-3, with D perhaps TRBD1 (6 bases). Trimming removed 6 bases from V and 6 bases from J, with 25 bases in between. Germline V lookup: CDR1 SNHLY, CDR2 FYNNEI. This CDR3 spans 17 amino acids. For the CDR3, the DNA is TGTGCCAGCAGCGTCGGTCAGGGGCCGCGACCGTTGGATACGCAGTATTTT. Its translation is CASSVGQGPRPLDTQYF.

The CDR3: CASSQDEADRGAGYTF. CDR3 DNA: TGCGCCAGCAGCCAAGATGAGGCGGACAGGGGAGCTGGCTACACCTTC. The chain is built from TRBV4-1 and TRBJ1-2; 9 positions agree with TRBD1. The J segment lost 7 bases and the V segment lost 0 bases, leaving 9 bases of the junction unmatched. CDR3 size: 16 residues. Germline V CDR1 and CDR2: MGHRA, YSYEKL.